This entry lists 20 T cell receptor beta chains sequenced from one sample in a study of vaccination and CD4 T cells after COVID-19. Specified treatment: approximately nine-day PBMC culture with coronavirus spike peptide pools or control peptides (ViraFEST assay). The Oncomine TCR Beta short-read assay was applied to DNA of cultured CD4+ T cells. TCRdb recomputed calls from the PCR reads with MiXCR, one row per CDR3 protein. Here the sample spans thousands of distinct CDR3 sequences, approximately 71% being singletons. These receptors are not linked to any known antigen. Sequencing input: CD4+ T cells from blood, cultured in vitro. These receptors were obtained from a human donor who had recovered from COVID-19.

This chain links TRBV6-1 with TRBJ1-6; D uncertain. Germline-derived CDR1 and CDR2 are MNHNS and SASEGT. The CDR3 is made up of 15 amino acids. V lost 2 bases and J 9 bases, leaving 14 bases between the germline ends. The CDR3 bases are TGTGCCAGCAGTGAATGGGCAGGACGTGGTTCACCCCTCCACTTT. Protein sequence: CASSEWAGRGSPLHF.

There are a few counts of this clonotype. This chain connects TRBV7-2 to TRBJ1-5; the D gene is possibly TRBD1 (5 bases). Looked up from germline, CDR1 is SGHTA and CDR2 is FQGNSA. Trimming shortened V by 5 bases and J by 3 bases, and 8 bases separated the two germline ends. The CDR3 spans 13 residues. For the CDR3, the DNA is TGTGCCAGCAGCCACGGACACAATCAGCCCCAGCATTTT. Residues: CASSHGHNQPQHF. The entire variable domain, with the rest obtained from reference TRBV7-2 and TRBJ1-5, is as follows: GAGVSQSPSNKVTEKGKDVELRCDPISGHTALYWYRQSLGQGLEFLIYFQGNSAPDKSGLPSDRFSAERTGGSVSTLTIQRTQQEDSAVYLCASSHGHNQPQHFGDGTRLSIL.

The chain uses TRBV2 and TRBJ1-6, with D maybe TRBD1 (5 bases). Looked up from germline, CDR1 is SNHLY and CDR2 is FYNNEI. This CDR3 contains 15 residues. V was clipped by 4 bases and J by 5 bases, with 12 bases between them. The CDR3 coding sequence is TGTGCCAGCAGTGTCGGTGGGGGTAATAATTCACCCCTCCACTTT. Translating gives CASSVGGGNNSPLHF.

J is TRBJ1-5 and V is TRBV20-1; D is uncertain. CDR1 is DFQATT, CDR2 SNEGSKA, per germline (reference sequence). Trimming removed 0 bases at V and 2 bases at J, with 8 bases between. The CDR3 consists of 14 residues. CDR3 sequence: CSARDSRGNQPQHF. The CDR3 bases are TGCAGTGCTAGAGATAGTCGAGGCAATCAGCCCCAGCATTTT.

The chain couples TRBV7-6 to TRBJ2-7; unclear D gene. Germline V lookup: CDR1 SGHVS, CDR2 FNYEAQ. The V and J ends lost 1 base and 7 bases respectively, with 8 bases between them. This CDR3 comprises 12 residues. The chain's CDR3 is CASSLVHGEQYF. In DNA form, the CDR3 reads TGTGCCAGCAGCTTAGTTCATGGGGAGCAGTACTTC.

This clonotype was recorded a few times. The chain links TRBV6-4 to TRBJ1-6, with D unclear. The CDR3 sequence is 14 residues long. The V gene's germline CDR1 is MRHNA and CDR2 SNTAGT. Trimming shortened V by 2 bases and J by 9 bases, and 11 bases separated the two germline ends. CDR3 loop: CASSDGFGGSPLHF. Written as DNA, the CDR3 is TGTGCCAGCAGTGACGGCTTCGGCGGTTCACCCCTCCACTTT.

The V call is TRBV24-1, the J call TRBJ2-3; D gene ambiguous. This CDR3 has 15 residues. Between the trimmed V and J ends, which lost 3 bases and 5 bases, there was a span of 14 bases. The germline V gene has CDR1 KGHDR and CDR2 SFDVKD. CDR3 sequence: CATSDEDGDRDTQYF. The DNA for the CDR3 is TGTGCCACCAGTGATGAGGACGGCGATCGAGATACGCAGTATTTT.

This chain joins TRBV5-1 and TRBJ2-5, with TRBD1 matching 9 bases. Germline V gene data show CDR1 as SGHRS and CDR2 as YFSETQ. With 1 base clipped from V and 5 bases from J, the junction kept 3 bases outside the gene matches. The CDR3 is 14 residues long. DNA of the CDR3: TGCGCCAGCAGCTTGACAGGGGGCTCTGAGACCCAGTACTTC. Its translation: CASSLTGGSETQYF.

On this clonotype: This likely comes from a read error, as the CDR3 has no conserved phenylalanine or tryptophan at its end. J is TRBJ1-2 and V is TRBV20-1; no definite D call. The CDR3 is made up of 13 amino acids. With 3 bases removed from V and 0 bases from J, the gap between germline ends came to 8 bases. Germline-derived CDR1 and CDR2 are DFQATT and SNEGSKA (reference sequence). The CDR3 coding sequence is TGCAGTGCTAGGGACCAGACTAACTATGGCTACACCCTC. Its protein is CSARDQTNYGYTL.

This clonotype was seen a few times. The V gene is TRBV5-8, the J gene TRBJ1-5; 7 bases agree with TRBD1. The CDR3 covers 15 residues. The V gene end was trimmed by 4 bases and the J gene end by 3 bases; junction bases not matched to a gene: 7. Germline lookup yields CDR1 SGHTS and CDR2 YDEGEE. CDR3: CASSTGTAYNQPQHF. CDR3 in DNA: TGTGCCAGCAGCACAGGGACAGCTTACAATCAGCCCCAGCATTTT.

The rearrangement joins TRBV11-2 to TRBJ1-2; unclear D gene. V was cut by 5 bases and J by 8 bases, with 15 bases left in between. The CDR3 is 13 amino acids. Germline CDR1 SGHAT, CDR2 FQNNGV. CDR3 residues: CASSPKPIPGYTF. The CDR3 DNA reads as TGTGCCAGCAGCCCAAAACCCATACCCGGCTACACCTTC. Full variable domain (rest looked up from reference TRBV11-2 and TRBJ1-2): EAGVAQSPRYKIIEKRQSVAFWCNPISGHATLYWYQQILGQGPKLLIQFQNNGVVDDSQLPKDRFSAERLKGVDSTLKIQPAKLEDSAVYLCASSPKPIPGYTFGSGTRLTVV.

J is TRBJ2-3 and V is TRBV2, with D perhaps TRBD2 (5 bases). V lost 1 base and J lost 8, with 16 bases in between. The CDR3 consists of 15 residues. The V gene's germline CDR1 is SNHLY and CDR2 FYNNEI. The CDR3 DNA reads TGTGCCAGCAGTGAAGACCCCCGGGGAACCGTTACGCAGTATTTT. It specifies CASSEDPRGTVTQYF.

The rearrangement uses TRBV20-1 and TRBJ1-6; unclear D gene. CDR1 DFQATT and CDR2 SNEGSKA come from the germline V gene (reference sequence). The CDR3 consists of 16 residues. The V end lost 0 bases, the J end lost 5 bases, and 14 bases lay between the germline ends. The CDR3 DNA is TGCAGTGCTAGAGATCCGGCCCGCGGGGATAATTCACCCCTCCACTTT. It is translated as CSARDPARGDNSPLHF.

The J gene is TRBJ1-5, the V gene TRBV19; D gene ambiguous. Germline V lookup: CDR1 LNHDA, CDR2 SQIVND (reference sequence). The CDR3 extends over 15 amino acids. V lost 1 base and J lost 1, with 8 bases in between. The CDR3 protein is CASSIGPGSNQPQHF. In DNA, the CDR3 is TGTGCCAGTAGTATAGGCCCCGGGAGCAATCAGCCCCAGCATTTT.

The chain employs TRBV6-2 or TRBV6-3 and TRBJ1-2, with 12 nucleotides matching TRBD1. Per germline, CDR1 MNHEY and CDR2 SVGEGT. V trimming: 2 bases; J trimming: 4 bases; junction bases outside the gene matches: 8. The CDR3 spans 17 residues. The CDR3 spells CASSYPPGQGASYGYTF. CDR3 coding DNA: TGTGCCAGCAGTTACCCGCCGGGACAGGGGGCGAGCTATGGCTACACCTTC.

In this sample, this clonotype turned up once. The genes are TRBV7-6 and TRBJ1-5, with D possibly TRBD1 on 5 matching bases. V was shortened by 5 bases and J by 8 bases, with 13 bases between the two germline ends. The CDR3 extends over 13 amino acids. From germline, CDR1 is SGHVS and CDR2 FNYEAQ. In nucleotides, the CDR3 is TGTGCCAGCAGCCGTCAGGGTAATGAGCCCCAGCATTTT. This encodes CASSRQGNEPQHF.

The chain employs TRBV6-1 and TRBJ1-2; no clear D gene. Trimming pared 1 base from V and 4 bases from J, leaving 7 bases between. This CDR3 is built from 13 residues. Germline CDR1 reads MNHNS; CDR2 reads SASEGT. The CDR3 region is CASSEGRLYGYTF. For the CDR3, the DNA is TGTGCCAGCAGTGAAGGCAGACTCTATGGCTACACCTTC.

The chain is built from TRBV20-1 and TRBJ1-2; a possible D gene is TRBD1 (6 bases). V lost 3 bases, J lost 5 bases, and 16 bases lay in between. The CDR3 is 14 residues long. Per germline, CDR1 DFQATT and CDR2 SNEGSKA (reference sequence). The CDR3 sequence is CSARGGGARYGYTF. As DNA, the CDR3 is TGCAGTGCTAGGGGGGGCGGGGCTCGATATGGCTACACCTTC.

This clonotype was counted a few times. The chain is built from TRBV20-1 and TRBJ2-7; 7 positions match TRBD1. CDR1 is DFQATT, CDR2 SNEGSKA, per germline (reference sequence). The J segment lost 6 bases and the V segment lost 0 bases, leaving 5 bases of the junction unmatched. The CDR3 is made up of 13 amino acids. This chain's CDR3 is CSARETGLTEQYF. Here the CDR3 DNA reads TGCAGTGCTAGAGAGACAGGGCTTACCGAGCAGTACTTC.

The chain recombines TRBV7-2 with TRBJ2-1, with TRBD2 matching over 7 bases. The V segment lost 1 base and the J segment 6 bases; nucleotides outside the gene matches: 6. This CDR3 comprises 15 residues. Germline V gene sequence: CDR1 SGHTA, CDR2 FQGNSA. The DNA of the CDR3 is TGTGCCAGCAGCTTAGGCGGGAGCCCCGCCAATGAGCAGTTCTTC. This encodes CASSLGGSPANEQFF.